This T cell receptor beta chain emerged from a study of cytomegalovirus exposure and HLA in healthy donors. As for this clone: Its antigen is not known.

PCR used 60 Vbeta primers and 13 Jbeta primers. Sequenced by immunoSEQ multiplex PCR; TCRdb stores in-frame clones only, minus some. The data show about 100,000 clones, over 75% seen once. Study outcomes and limitations: Presence/absence analyses assumed roughly uniform sequencing depth across donors. There were several of the most significant clusters that appeared linked to common viral pathogens in a later analysis. Later examination showed HLA-associated TCR beta chains had greater clonal expansion than equally common others.

This receptor was taken from a man aged 25-45 years in good health and CMV-seronegative. Sequences were obtained from PBMCs.

DNA of the CDR3: TGTGCCAGCAGTGCGGGGGGGCCCTACAATGAGCAGTTCTTC. It translates to CASSAGGPYNEQFF. The genes are TRBV6-4 and TRBJ2-1, with 8 bases aligning to TRBD2. The germline V gene encodes CDR1 MRHNA and CDR2 SNTAGT. The CDR3 length is 14 residues. V shed 4 bases, J shed 2 bases, and the junction held 1 base outside the gene matches.